These T cell receptor beta chains were read from a single sample in a study of identical twins. In TCRdb, the 5' RACE reads were re-called with MiXCR into one record per CDR3 protein. The sample lists approximately 890,000 distinct CDR3 sequences, about 12% seen once, with about 1.5% in the top ten. Another study also made use of these data, one on yellow fever vaccine responses in identical twins.

Sequenced: PBMCs. Receptor source: a woman between 18 and 29 years old in good health. Each CDR3 is given with its conserved first and last residue. A D gene is named only where the DNA matches it firmly. A clone size is listed for some rows: how often the clone was seen (once, few, many), or a class if it is expanded.

TRBV4-1	TRBJ1-1	once	NA	CASSHPWDTGAFF	TGCGCCAGCAGCCATCCTTGGGACACTGGAGCTTTCTTT
TRBV29-1	TRBJ1-1	many	NA	CSATEAFF	TGCAGCGCAACTGAAGCTTTCTTT
TRBV29-1	TRBJ2-5	once	NA	CSVRPDYQETQYF	TGCAGCGTTCGGCCAGATTATCAAGAGACCCAGTACTTC
TRBV2	TRBJ2-2	few	NA	CASIRETGGELFF	TGTGCCAGCATTCGCGAGACTGGCGGGGAGCTGTTTTTT
TRBV12-3/TRBV12-4	TRBJ2-1	NA	TRBD2	CASSGTSGSIGQFF	TGTGCCAGCAGCGGGACTAGCGGGAGTATTGGGCAGTTCTTC
TRBV29-1	TRBJ2-5	NA	TRBD1	CSVGGQAQETQYF	TGCAGCGTTGGAGGACAGGCCCAAGAGACCCAGTACTTC
TRBV6-5	TRBJ2-1	few	NA	CASSFRLGGKRGEQFF	TGTGCCAGCAGTTTCCGGCTCGGGGGAAAGCGCGGTGAGCAGTTCTTC
TRBV10-3	TRBJ2-1	few	TRBD2	CAISENLAGGQNNEQFF	TGTGCCATCAGTGAGAACTTAGCGGGAGGTCAAAACAATGAGCAGTTCTTC
TRBV20-1	TRBJ2-2	few	NA	CSAREITTGPTGELFF	TGCAGTGCTAGAGAGATTACCACAGGGCCGACCGGGGAGCTGTTTTTT
TRBV4-1	TRBJ2-1	NA	NA	CASSQLASSEQFF	TGCGCCAGCAGCCAATTGGCTAGCAGTGAGCAGTTCTTC
TRBV5-6	TRBJ1-5	NA	NA	CASSSDGNSNQPQHF	TGTGCCAGCAGCTCGGACGGGAATAGCAATCAGCCCCAGCATTTT
TRBV5-6	TRBJ2-2	NA	NA	CASSLVETWGTGELFF	TGTGCCAGCAGCTTGGTTGAGACATGGGGTACCGGGGAGCTGTTTTTT
TRBV2	TRBJ2-4	few	NA	CASSEMGLAKNIQYF	TGTGCCAGCAGTGAGATGGGACTAGCCAAAAACATTCAGTACTTC
TRBV11-2	TRBJ2-1	few	TRBD2	CASSISSGTSWLNEQFF	TGTGCCAGCAGCATTTCCTCCGGGACTAGCTGGTTAAATGAGCAGTTCTTC
TRBV24-1	TRBJ2-3	many	NA	CATSEGARTDTQYF	TGTGCCACCAGTGAAGGGGCCCGCACAGATACGCAGTATTTT
TRBV28	TRBJ2-7	NA	TRBD1	CASSLQGALNEQYF	TGTGCCAGCAGCCTACAGGGGGCGCTTAACGAGCAGTACTTC
TRBV6-5	TRBJ2-7	few	NA	CASSYSYRTYEQYF	TGTGCCAGCAGTTACTCTTACAGAACCTACGAGCAGTACTTC
TRBV6-1	TRBJ1-1	few	NA	CASSPADRLMNTEAFF	TGTGCCAGCAGCCCTGCGGACAGACTCATGAACACTGAAGCTTTCTTT
TRBV20-1	TRBJ2-2	once	TRBD1	CSATTGGGTGELFF	TGCAGTGCAACGACAGGGGGTGGCACCGGGGAGCTGTTTTTT
TRBV6-1	TRBJ1-1	NA	NA	CASSPRRQDTEAFF	TGTGCCAGCAGTCCTAGGCGTCAGGACACTGAAGCTTTCTTT
TRBV12-3/TRBV12-4	TRBJ1-2	few	NA	CASSSSAAGANYGYTF	TGTGCCAGCAGTTCCAGCGCGGCAGGGGCGAACTATGGCTACACCTTC
TRBV6-5	TRBJ2-1	many	NA	CASSLSPAVKYNEQFF	TGTGCCAGCAGTTTGAGTCCGGCGGTAAAATACAATGAGCAGTTCTTC
TRBV3-1	TRBJ1-6	few	NA	CASSQRGGISPLHF	TGTGCCAGCAGCCAAAGGGGGGGGATTTCACCCCTCCACTTT
TRBV24-1	TRBJ2-3	many	TRBD2	CATSSGEKRSTDTQYF	TGTGCCACCAGTAGCGGGGAAAAGAGGAGCACAGATACGCAGTATTTT
TRBV6-6	TRBJ2-3	NA	NA	CASRQGVVDTQYF	TGTGCCAGCAGACAGGGAGTGGTGGATACGCAGTATTTT
TRBV4-2	TRBJ2-1	many	NA	CASSGSSSYNEQFF	TGTGCCAGCAGCGGATCTAGCTCCTACAATGAGCAGTTCTTC
TRBV12-3/TRBV12-4	TRBJ2-1	few	NA	CASSLDIRVDEQFF	TGTGCCAGCAGTTTAGATATCAGGGTCGATGAGCAGTTCTTC
TRBV20-1	TRBJ2-5	once	NA	CSAAGVGETQYF	TGCAGTGCTGCTGGGGTCGGGGAGACCCAGTACTTC
TRBV4-1	TRBJ2-3	few	NA	CASSQDPQSPHTDTQYF	TGCGCCAGCAGCCAAGATCCCCAATCCCCACACACAGATACGCAGTATTTT